The sequence of this TCR beta chain was determined in a study of shared clonotypes between healthy human individuals. Overall study results and limits: What limited the represented genetic and exposure-history diversity was the small number of donors. Expectations were that clonotype sharing among donors would be affected by sequencing depth.

Turning to this clone: The antigen remains undetermined.

CDR3 length equals 12 residues. Germline CDR1 SEHNR, CDR2 FQNEAQ (reference sequence). The V and J ends lost 1 base and 6 bases respectively, with 7 bases between them. At deep level, the assay was performed. Sequenced by immunoSEQ multiplex PCR; TCRdb stores in-frame clones only, minus some. The sample records some 89,000 clones, about two thirds being singletons. Sequencing input: memory CD8+ T cells sorted from blood. Subset given: CD45RO+ cells pooled with CCR7-negative TemRA cells. The chain employs TRBV7-9 and TRBJ2-7; no firm D call. This TCR derives from a man aged 25-40 years in good health. In nucleotides, the CDR3 is TGTGCCAGCAGCTTAGAATTCGGCGAGCAGTACTTC. It translates to CASSLEFGEQYF.